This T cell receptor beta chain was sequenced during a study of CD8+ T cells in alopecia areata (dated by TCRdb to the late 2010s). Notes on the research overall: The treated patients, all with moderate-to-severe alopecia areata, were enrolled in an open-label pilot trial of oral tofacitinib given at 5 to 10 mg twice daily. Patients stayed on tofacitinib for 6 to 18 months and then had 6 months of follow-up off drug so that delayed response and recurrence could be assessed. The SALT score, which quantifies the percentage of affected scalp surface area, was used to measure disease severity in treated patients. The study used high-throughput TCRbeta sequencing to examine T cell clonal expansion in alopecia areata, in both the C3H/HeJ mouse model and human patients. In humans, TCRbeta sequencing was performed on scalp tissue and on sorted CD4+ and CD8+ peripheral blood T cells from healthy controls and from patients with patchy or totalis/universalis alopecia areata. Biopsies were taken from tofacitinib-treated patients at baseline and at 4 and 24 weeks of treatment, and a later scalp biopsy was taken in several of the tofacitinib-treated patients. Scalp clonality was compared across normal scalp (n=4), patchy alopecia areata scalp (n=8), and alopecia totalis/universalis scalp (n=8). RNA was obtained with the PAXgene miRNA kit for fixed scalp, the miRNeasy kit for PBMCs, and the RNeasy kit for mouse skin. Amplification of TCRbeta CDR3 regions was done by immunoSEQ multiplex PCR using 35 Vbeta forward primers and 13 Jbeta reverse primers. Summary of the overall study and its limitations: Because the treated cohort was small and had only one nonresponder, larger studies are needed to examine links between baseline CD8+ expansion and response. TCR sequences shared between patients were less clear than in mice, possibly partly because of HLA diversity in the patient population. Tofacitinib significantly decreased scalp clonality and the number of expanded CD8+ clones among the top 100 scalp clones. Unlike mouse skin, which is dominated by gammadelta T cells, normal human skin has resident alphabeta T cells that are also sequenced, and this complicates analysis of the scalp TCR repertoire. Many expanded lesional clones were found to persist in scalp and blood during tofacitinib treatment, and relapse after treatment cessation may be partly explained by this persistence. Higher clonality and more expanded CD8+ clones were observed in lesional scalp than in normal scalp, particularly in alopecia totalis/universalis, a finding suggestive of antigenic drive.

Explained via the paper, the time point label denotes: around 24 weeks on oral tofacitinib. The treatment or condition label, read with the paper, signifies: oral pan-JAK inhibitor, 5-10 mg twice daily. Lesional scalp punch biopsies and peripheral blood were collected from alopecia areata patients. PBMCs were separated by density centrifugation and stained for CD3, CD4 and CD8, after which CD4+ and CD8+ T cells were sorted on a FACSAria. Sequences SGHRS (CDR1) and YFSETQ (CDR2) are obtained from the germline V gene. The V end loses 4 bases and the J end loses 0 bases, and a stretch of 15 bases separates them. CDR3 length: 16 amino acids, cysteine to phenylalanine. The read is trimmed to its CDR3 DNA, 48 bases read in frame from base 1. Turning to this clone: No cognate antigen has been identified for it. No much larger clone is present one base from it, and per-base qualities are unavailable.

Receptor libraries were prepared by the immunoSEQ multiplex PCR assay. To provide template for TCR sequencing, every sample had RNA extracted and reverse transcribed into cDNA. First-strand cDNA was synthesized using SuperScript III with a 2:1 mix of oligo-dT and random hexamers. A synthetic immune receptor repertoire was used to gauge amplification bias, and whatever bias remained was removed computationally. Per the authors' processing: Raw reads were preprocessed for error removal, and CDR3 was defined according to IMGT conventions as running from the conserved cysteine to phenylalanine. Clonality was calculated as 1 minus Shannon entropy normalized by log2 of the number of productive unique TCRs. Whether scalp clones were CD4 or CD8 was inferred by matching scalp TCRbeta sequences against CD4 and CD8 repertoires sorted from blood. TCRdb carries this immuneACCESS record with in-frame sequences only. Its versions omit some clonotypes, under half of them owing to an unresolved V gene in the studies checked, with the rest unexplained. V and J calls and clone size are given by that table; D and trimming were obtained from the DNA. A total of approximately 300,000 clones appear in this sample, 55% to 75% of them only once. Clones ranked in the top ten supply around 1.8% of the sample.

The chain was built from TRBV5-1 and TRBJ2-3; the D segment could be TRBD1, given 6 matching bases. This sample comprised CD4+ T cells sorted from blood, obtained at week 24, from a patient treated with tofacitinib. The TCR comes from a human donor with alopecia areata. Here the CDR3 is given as CASSPARQASTDTQYF. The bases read TGCGCCAGCAGCCCTGCCCGACAGGCGAGCACAGATACGCAGTATTTT.